These T cell receptor beta chains were read from a single sample in a study of Graves' ophthalmopathy and Graves' hyperthyroidism. Using its own MiXCR run on the multiplex PCR reads, TCRdb lists one record per CDR3 protein. There are 200,000 to 250,000 distinct CDR3 sequences in the sample; roughly 50% occur only once, and approximately 44% lies in the top ten. The sequencing input was peripheral blood. Source of these receptors: an adult man with Graves' ophthalmopathy. Both conserved end residues are part of each CDR3. The order of the fields is CDR3 protein, CDR3 DNA, V gene, clone size, D gene, J gene. The D gene is left open where the match is weak. Only some rows state a clone size, as once, few, many or a class for expanded clones.

CDR3aa: CATTGQFQETQYF
CDR3nt: TGTGCCACCACGGGACAGTTCCAAGAGACCCAGTACTTC
v_gene: TRBV10-3
abundance: once
d_gene: TRBD1
j_gene: TRBJ2-5

CDR3aa: CSVLGQFSEQYF
CDR3nt: TGCAGTGTTCTGGGGCAGTTCTCCGAGCAGTACTTC
v_gene: TRBV20-1
abundance: few
d_gene: -
j_gene: TRBJ2-7

CDR3aa: CASSTARSSSGANVLTF
CDR3nt: TGTGCCAGTAGTACGGCCCGATCAAGCTCTGGGGCCAACGTCCTGACTTTC
v_gene: TRBV19
abundance: -
d_gene: -
j_gene: TRBJ2-6

CDR3aa: CASSQDPGFMNTEAFF
CDR3nt: TGTGCCAGCAGCCAAGATCCGGGCTTCATGAACACTGAAGCTTTCTTT
v_gene: TRBV3-1
abundance: -
d_gene: -
j_gene: TRBJ1-1

CDR3aa: CASQPGASNTGELFF
CDR3nt: TGCGCCAGCCAGCCGGGGGCCTCGAACACCGGGGAGCTGTTTTTT
v_gene: TRBV5-1
abundance: -
d_gene: -
j_gene: TRBJ2-2

CDR3aa: CASSPLGGQATQYF
CDR3nt: TGTGCCAGCAGTCCCCTAGGGGGACAGGCGACCCAGTACTTC
v_gene: TRBV12-3/TRBV12-4
abundance: -
d_gene: TRBD1
j_gene: TRBJ2-5

CDR3aa: CASSSRDGGLAGSYEQYF
CDR3nt: TGTGCCAGCAGCTCTAGGGACGGGGGACTAGCGGGATCCTACGAGCAGTACTTC
v_gene: TRBV7-9
abundance: -
d_gene: TRBD2
j_gene: TRBJ2-7

CDR3aa: CASSPRGGDKYGYTF
CDR3nt: TGTGCCAGCAGCCCTAGGGGGGGGGATAAGTATGGCTACACCTTC
v_gene: TRBV7-2
abundance: once
d_gene: -
j_gene: TRBJ1-2

CDR3aa: CSARRGGGETQYF
CDR3nt: TGCAGTGCGAGAAGGGGGGGCGGAGAGACCCAGTACTTC
v_gene: TRBV20-1
abundance: -
d_gene: -
j_gene: TRBJ2-5

CDR3aa: CASGVRIPNLNQPQHF
CDR3nt: TGCGCCAGCGGGGTTCGGATTCCCAACCTCAATCAGCCCCAGCATTTT
v_gene: TRBV10-2
abundance: -
d_gene: -
j_gene: TRBJ1-5

CDR3aa: CASSLGTEYQETQYF
CDR3nt: TGTGCCAGCAGCTTGGGTACAGAGTACCAAGAGACCCAGTACTTC
v_gene: TRBV5-6
abundance: once
d_gene: -
j_gene: TRBJ2-5

CDR3aa: CASSAGGTQPQHF
CDR3nt: TGTGCCAGTAGCGCAGGGGGCACTCAGCCCCAGCATTTT
v_gene: TRBV10-3
abundance: few
d_gene: TRBD1
j_gene: TRBJ1-5

CDR3aa: CSARAHRGRDQETQYF
CDR3nt: TGCAGTGCTAGAGCCCACCGCGGCAGGGATCAAGAGACCCAGTACTTC
v_gene: TRBV20-1
abundance: -
d_gene: -
j_gene: TRBJ2-5

CDR3aa: CASSFLGVNSPLHF
CDR3nt: TGCGCCAGCAGCTTTCTGGGCGTAAATTCACCCCTCCACTTT
v_gene: TRBV5-1
abundance: few
d_gene: -
j_gene: TRBJ1-6

CDR3aa: CASSPRKGKNYGYTF
CDR3nt: TGTGCCAGCAGCCCGAGAAAGGGGAAGAACTATGGCTACACCTTC
v_gene: TRBV11-3
abundance: -
d_gene: -
j_gene: TRBJ1-2

CDR3aa: CASSQDSRDEKLFF
CDR3nt: TGTGCCAGCAGCCAAGACTCACGGGATGAAAAACTGTTTTTT
v_gene: TRBV7-3
abundance: -
d_gene: -
j_gene: TRBJ1-4

CDR3aa: CSARTYYEQYF
CDR3nt: TGCAGTGCCAGGACATACTACGAGCAGTACTTC
v_gene: TRBV20-1
abundance: -
d_gene: -
j_gene: TRBJ2-7

CDR3aa: CAISDTGGEAFF
CDR3nt: TGTGCCATCAGTGATACGGGAGGTGAAGCTTTCTTT
v_gene: TRBV10-3
abundance: many
d_gene: -
j_gene: TRBJ1-1

CDR3aa: CATWGGGNEKLFF
CDR3nt: TGTGCCACCTGGGGTGGCGGGAATGAAAAACTGTTTTTT
v_gene: TRBV15
abundance: many
d_gene: -
j_gene: TRBJ1-4

CDR3aa: CASSDSRVSGANVLTF
CDR3nt: TGTGCCAGCAGCGACAGCCGGGTCTCTGGGGCCAACGTCCTGACTTTC
v_gene: TRBV7-2
abundance: few
d_gene: -
j_gene: TRBJ2-6

CDR3aa: CASSFPGQGYTF
CDR3nt: TGTGCCAGCAGCTTCCCAGGGCAAGGCTACACCTTC
v_gene: TRBV7-2
abundance: -
d_gene: -
j_gene: TRBJ1-2

CDR3aa: CSTVEGQKLFF
CDR3nt: TGCAGTACCGTAGAGGGGCAGAAACTGTTTTTT
v_gene: TRBV20-1
abundance: -
d_gene: -
j_gene: TRBJ1-4

CDR3aa: CSVIALGELFF
CDR3nt: TGCAGCGTTATAGCGTTAGGGGAGCTGTTTTTT
v_gene: TRBV29-1
abundance: -
d_gene: -
j_gene: TRBJ2-2

CDR3aa: CASSRVVTGEAFF
CDR3nt: TGTGCCAGCAGCCGAGTCGTCACAGGGGAAGCTTTCTTT
v_gene: TRBV4-1
abundance: -
d_gene: -
j_gene: TRBJ1-1

CDR3aa: CACTAGLDEQYF
CDR3nt: TGTGCCTGCACAGCAGGGTTAGACGAGCAGTACTTC
v_gene: TRBV30
abundance: -
d_gene: -
j_gene: TRBJ2-7